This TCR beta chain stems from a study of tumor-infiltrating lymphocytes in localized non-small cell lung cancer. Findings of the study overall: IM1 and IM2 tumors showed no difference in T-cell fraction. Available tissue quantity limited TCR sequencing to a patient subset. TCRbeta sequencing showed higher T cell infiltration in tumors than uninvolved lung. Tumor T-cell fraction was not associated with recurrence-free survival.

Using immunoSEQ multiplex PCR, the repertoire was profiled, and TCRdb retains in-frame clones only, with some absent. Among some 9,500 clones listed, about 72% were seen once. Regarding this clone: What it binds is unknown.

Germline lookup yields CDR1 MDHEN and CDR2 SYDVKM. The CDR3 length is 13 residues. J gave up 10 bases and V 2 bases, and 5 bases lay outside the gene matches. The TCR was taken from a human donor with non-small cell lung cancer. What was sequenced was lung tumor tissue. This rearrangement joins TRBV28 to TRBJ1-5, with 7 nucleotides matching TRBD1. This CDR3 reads CASSLPRDSPQHF. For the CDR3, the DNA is TGTGCCAGCAGTTTACCAAGGGACAGCCCCCAGCATTTT.